A selection of T cell receptor beta chains follows, all from one sample in a study of blood T cell repertoires in COVID-19. The method was immunoSEQ multiplex PCR; TCRdb's version includes in-frame clones alone and lacks a portion of them. The sample records under 250,000 clones, roughly 83% being singletons. The sequencing input was peripheral blood. Receptors originate from a woman aged 70-85 years with active or convalescent COVID-19. Both conserved end residues are part of each CDR3. D genes are given only for firm matches. Where a row states a size, it is once, few, many or the class of an expanded clone; other rows omit it.

>TRBJ2-1|TRBD2|-|14|TRBV11-3
CASQTTSGNNEQFF
TGTGCCAGCCAAACGACTAGCGGGAACAATGAGCAGTTCTTC
>TRBJ1-3|TRBD1|-|18|TRBV7-2
CASSLALGDRAGGNTIYF
TGTGCCAGCAGCTTAGCCCTCGGGGACAGGGCTGGGGGAAACACCATATATTTT
>TRBJ2-7|TRBD2|-|17|TRBV3-1/TRBV3-2
CASSQVGTSGRVYEQYF
TGTGCCAGCAGCCAAGTGGGGACTAGCGGGAGGGTTTACGAGCAGTACTTC
>TRBJ1-2|-|once|14|TRBV6-5
CASSYLRLNHGYTF
TGTGCCAGCAGTTACCTGAGATTAAACCATGGCTACACCTTC
>TRBJ1-2|TRBD1|-|15|TRBV9
CASSAGQGAVYGYTF
TGTGCCAGCAGCGCCGGACAGGGGGCTGTCTATGGCTACACCTTC
>TRBJ2-5|TRBD2|-|16|TRBV5-1
CASSLATGGYQETQYF
TGCGCCAGCAGCTTGGCCACGGGGGGGTACCAAGAGACCCAGTACTTC
>TRBJ1-3|-|-|15|TRBV5-1
CASSFNREAGNTIYF
TGCGCCAGCAGCTTCAACAGGGAAGCTGGAAACACCATATATTTT
>TRBJ1-5|-|-|13|TRBV6-5
CASRTVEDQPQHF
TGTGCCAGCCGGACGGTGGAGGATCAGCCCCAGCATTTT
>TRBJ1-5|-|once|13|TRBV24-1
CATSRQGFQPQHF
TGTGCCACCAGTAGGCAGGGTTTTCAGCCCCAGCATTTT
>TRBJ2-5|-|-|15|TRBV7-7
CASSLTGETRETQYF
TGTGCTAGCAGCTTAACGGGGGAGACCCGGGAGACCCAGTACTTC
>TRBJ2-7|TRBD1|-|16|TRBV11-1
CASSFLATGEIYEQYF
TGTGCCAGCAGCTTCCTAGCGACAGGGGAGATTTACGAGCAGTACTTC
>TRBJ2-2|-|-|13|TRBV6-5
CASAQGRFGELFF
TGTGCCAGCGCACAGGGGAGGTTTGGGGAGCTGTTTTTT
>TRBJ2-1|-|-|15|TRBV28
CASSRRGLSYNEQFF
TGTGCCAGCAGCAGACGCGGTTTGTCCTACAATGAGCAGTTCTTC
>TRBJ1-1|-|-|13|TRBV12-3/TRBV12-4
CASRSTGNTEAFF
TGTGCCAGCAGATCGACAGGGAACACTGAAGCTTTCTTT
>TRBJ2-2|TRBD2|few|17|TRBV4-2
CASSQEAGVVNGGELFF
TGTGCCAGCAGCCAAGAAGCGGGGGTTGTCAATGGCGGGGAGCTGTTTTTT
>TRBJ1-5|-|-|12|TRBV12-3/TRBV12-4
CASSLARQPQHF
TGTGCCAGCAGTTTAGCCAGGCAGCCCCAGCATTTT
>TRBJ2-1|-|few|15|TRBV11-3
CASSPGGPPGNEQFF
TGTGCCAGCAGCCCGGGGGGCCCCCCTGGCAATGAGCAGTTCTTC
>TRBJ2-5|-|-|17|TRBV4-1
CASSQGVEGDRRETQYF
TGCGCCAGCAGCCAAGGTGTTGAAGGCGACCGGCGGGAGACCCAGTACTTC
>TRBJ2-7|TRBD2|-|16|TRBV11-2
CASSFFLRGSPDEQYF
TGTGCCAGCAGCTTTTTCCTACGCGGGAGCCCCGACGAGCAGTACTTC
>TRBJ1-4|TRBD1|-|15|TRBV5-1
CASHGQAATNEKLFF
TGCGCCAGCCACGGACAGGCAGCAACTAATGAAAAACTGTTTTTT
>TRBJ2-7|TRBD2|-|16|TRBV5-1
CASSSGSAGEVGEQYF
TGCGCCAGCAGCTCGGGATCGGCGGGAGAGGTCGGCGAGCAGTACTTC
>TRBJ2-3|TRBD2|-|15|TRBV19
CASTDLTSDTDTQYF
TGTGCCAGTACCGACCTGACTAGCGACACAGATACGCAGTATTTT
>TRBJ1-1|TRBD1|-|15|TRBV5-1
CASSSVGQGSTEAFF
TGCGCCAGCAGCTCCGTCGGACAGGGGAGCACTGAAGCTTTCTTT
>TRBJ1-2|TRBD1|-|15|TRBV5-1
CASSPRADRAYGYTF
TGCGCCAGCAGCCCCAGAGCGGACAGGGCCTATGGCTACACCTTC
>TRBJ1-5|-|-|16|TRBV19
CASSIDPMYRHQPQHF
TGTGCCAGTAGTATAGATCCTATGTATCGCCATCAGCCCCAGCATTTT
>TRBJ2-1|TRBD2|once|16|TRBV27
CASSFLGAGGPNEQFF
TGTGCCAGCAGTTTTTTAGGAGCGGGAGGTCCCAATGAGCAGTTCTTC
>TRBJ2-1|TRBD1|-|16|TRBV29-1
CSVEIPGQGFYNEQFF
TGCAGCGTTGAAATTCCGGGACAGGGTTTCTACAATGAGCAGTTCTTC
>TRBJ1-2|TRBD1|few|16|TRBV4-3
CASSQAPTGVTYGYTF
TGCGCCAGCAGCCAAGCTCCTACAGGGGTTACCTATGGCTACACCTTC
>TRBJ2-7|-|-|14|TRBV5-8
CASSKGLGRYEQYF
TGTGCCAGCAGCAAGGGTCTAGGGAGGTACGAGCAGTACTTC
>TRBJ2-2|TRBD1|-|14|TRBV7-6
CASSLQGAAGELFF
TGTGCCAGCAGCCTCCAGGGGGCGGCCGGGGAGCTGTTTTTT
>TRBJ2-3|TRBD1|-|15|TRBV7-9
CASSWDRGLQDTQYF
TGTGCCAGCAGTTGGGACAGGGGGCTGCAAGATACGCAGTATTTT
>TRBJ2-7|-|-|16|TRBV6-1
CASSEFGQGSTYEQYF
TGTGCCAGCAGTGAATTCGGCCAGGGAAGTACCTACGAGCAGTACTTC
>TRBJ1-2|-|-|14|TRBV30
CAWSVPRPDYGYTF
TGTGCCTGGAGTGTACCCAGGCCCGACTATGGCTACACCTTC
>TRBJ2-2|-|-|16|TRBV19
CASSKTAQGLTGELFF
TGTGCCAGTAGTAAAACCGCTCAGGGATTAACCGGGGAGCTGTTTTTT
>TRBJ1-3|TRBD1|-|15|TRBV18
CASSGQGVSGNTIYF
TGTGCCAGCTCAGGACAGGGTGTGTCTGGAAACACCATATATTTT
>TRBJ1-2|-|once|14|TRBV24-1
CATSDSGQHYGYTF
TGTGCCACCAGTGACTCGGGACAACATTATGGCTACACCTTC
>TRBJ1-5|-|few|16|TRBV5-8
CASSETPMTYNQPQHF
TGTGCCAGCAGCGAGACACCGATGACATACAATCAGCCCCAGCATTTT
>TRBJ1-2|-|once|12|TRBV6-2/TRBV6-3
CASSYSQGGYTF
TGTGCCAGCAGTTACTCCCAGGGAGGCTACACCTTC
>TRBJ1-3|TRBD1|-|15|TRBV5-1
CASSEQGGTGNTIYF
TGCGCCAGCAGCGAACAGGGGGGGACTGGAAACACCATATATTTT
>TRBJ2-5|-|-|13|TRBV11-2
CASSLLDQETQYF
TGTGCCAGCAGCTTACTAGACCAAGAGACCCAGTACTTC
>TRBJ1-4|TRBD1|-|15|TRBV2
CASRLLTGGNEKLFF
TGTGCCAGCAGACTGCTCACAGGGGGTAATGAAAAACTGTTTTTT
>TRBJ2-5|-|few|14|TRBV6-5
CASRGGGAGETQYF
TGTGCCAGCCGAGGCGGGGGCGCGGGAGAGACCCAGTACTTC
>TRBJ2-1|TRBD2|-|16|TRBV5-1
CASRPTSGGSYNEQFF
TGCGCCAGCAGACCAACTAGCGGAGGCTCCTACAATGAGCAGTTCTTC
>TRBJ1-1|TRBD1|once|16|TRBV10-3
CAIRGSGTGSSSEAFF
TGTGCCATCCGGGGATCCGGGACAGGCTCTAGCAGTGAAGCTTTCTTT
>TRBJ1-1|-|few|15|TRBV27
CASSSQTGQFTEAFF
TGTGCCAGCAGTTCCCAAACAGGACAGTTCACTGAAGCTTTCTTT
>TRBJ2-5|-|-|16|TRBV7-6
CASSLGARRGRETQYF
TGTGCCAGCAGCTTAGGGGCTAGGCGGGGGCGCGAGACCCAGTACTTC
>TRBJ2-7|-|-|12|TRBV30
CAWIRGMGEQYF
TGTGCCTGGATCCGGGGAATGGGCGAGCAGTACTTC
>TRBJ2-2|-|-|14|TRBV5-1
CASSRLARAGELFF
TGCGCCAGCAGTAGGCTAGCGAGGGCCGGGGAGCTGTTTTTT
>TRBJ1-1|-|-|14|TRBV27
CASSPSRQNTEAFF
TGTGCCAGCAGTCCATCCAGACAGAACACTGAAGCTTTCTTT
>TRBJ2-7|-|-|15|TRBV6-5
CASSYSSAYSYEQYF
TGTGCCAGCAGTTACTCAAGCGCCTACTCCTACGAGCAGTACTTC
>TRBJ1-3|-|-|15|TRBV15
CATSSNSRSGNTIYF
TGTGCCACCAGCAGCAACTCCCGCTCTGGAAACACCATATATTTT
>TRBJ2-2|-|-|14|TRBV18
CASSTGGDTGELFF
TGTGCCAGCTCCACGGGGGGCGACACCGGGGAGCTGTTTTTT
>TRBJ2-2|TRBD1|-|16|TRBV6-5
CASSYGLQGVAGELFF
TGTGCCAGCAGTTACGGGCTACAGGGGGTCGCCGGGGAGCTGTTTTTT
>TRBJ1-4|TRBD1|-|13|TRBV6-6
CASRRQGDEKLFF
TGTGCCAGCAGAAGACAGGGGGATGAAAAACTGTTTTTT
>TRBJ2-1|TRBD1|-|17|TRBV5-8
CASSQGTGPLTDNEQFF
TGTGCCAGCAGCCAAGGGACAGGCCCCTTAACGGACAATGAGCAGTTCTTC
>TRBJ1-5|TRBD1|once|13|TRBV4-1
CASSLHETGAQHF
TGCGCCAGCAGCCTCCACGAAACAGGGGCCCAGCATTTT
>TRBJ2-1|TRBD1|-|14|TRBV2
CASKLQGDYNEQFF
TGTGCCAGCAAACTCCAGGGGGACTACAATGAGCAGTTCTTC
>TRBJ2-1|TRBD2|few|15|TRBV5-1
CASTLAGDLYNEQFF
TGCGCCAGCACTTTAGCGGGGGACCTTTACAATGAGCAGTTCTTC